This T cell receptor beta chain was obtained from a study of blood T cell repertoires in COVID-19. The participants were between roughly 18 and 89 years old and came from some 23 US areas. Allocation to cohorts depended on clinical history reported by the participants. Either two negative PCRs, clearance, or symptom resolution qualified Cohort 3 donors as recovered. Profiled with immunoSEQ multiplex PCR; TCRdb holds only in-frame clones, not every one. The table records approximately 130,000 clones, about 88% of them present only once. Germline-derived CDR1 and CDR2 are SGHVS and FNYEAQ. The V end was cut by 1 base, the J end by 0 bases, with 7 bases between. CDR3 size: 15 residues.

This sequence joins TRBV7-6 and TRBJ2-1; no clear D gene. The clonotype comes from a woman between 50 and 59 years old who had recovered from COVID-19. The source material was PBMCs or T cells enriched from blood (not recorded which). The DNA for the CDR3 is TGTGCCAGCAGCTTAGATCATAGCTCCTACAATGAGCAGTTCTTC. Protein: CASSLDHSSYNEQFF. The complete variable domain, with remaining parts taken from reference TRBV7-6 and TRBJ2-1, reads GAGVSQSPRYKVTKRGQDVALRCDPISGHVSLYWYRQALGQGPEFLTYFNYEAQQDKSGLPNDRFSAERPEGSISTLTIQRTEQRDSAMYRCASSLDHSSYNEQFFGPGTRLTVL.